Below are 4 T cell receptor beta chains sequenced from a single sample in a study of T cell repertoires in cytomegalovirus infection (dated 2019 in TCRdb). For these TCRs, the target antigens are not known. Sequencing was carried out with an Illumina HiSeq 1500. The public reads were run again by TCRdb, first through fastp at Q25 and then through MiXCR, and only productive beta chains were kept. Each entry merges the rows of one CDR3 protein and shows their most common DNA and genes. This sample lists around 570,000 distinct CDR3 sequences; around two fifths were detected once. 48% of the sample comes from the top ten. This specimen's treatment or condition label, per the study, means: in vitro stimulation with specific CMV peptide epitopes to enrich CMV-specific T cells. Sequences were derived from cultured PBMCs, sampled from culture after CMV antigen stimulation. These receptor sequences come from a human donor in good health (CMV status not recorded). Some clones in this sample may be carry-over from other donors' samples.

This rearrangement joins TRBV7-8 to TRBJ1-1; D is unclear. This CDR3 region has 14 residues. V dropped 5 bases and J dropped 4 bases, with 14 bases sitting between them. Germline-derived CDR1 and CDR2 are SGHVS and FQNEAQ. The CDR3 bases are TGTGCCAGCAGCCCTGGAGGTCTCCGCACTGAAGCTTTCTTT. Residues: CASSPGGLRTEAFF.

The V and J genes are TRBV4-3 and TRBJ2-3; D gene uncertain. This CDR3 is built from 14 residues. Germline-derived CDR1 and CDR2 are LGHNA and YSLEER. V shed 5 bases and J shed 5 bases, with 14 bases lying between them. The CDR3 bases are TGCGCCAGCAGCTCAAGCCGCTACGAAGATACGCAGTATTTT. The encoded protein is CASSSSRYEDTQYF.

This clonotype was counted a few times. The chain uses TRBV7-2 and TRBJ2-1; 9 bases line up with TRBD1. With 5 bases clipped from V and 7 bases from J, the junction kept 6 bases outside the gene matches. The germline V gene has CDR1 SGHTA and CDR2 FQGNSA. CDR3 length: 14 residues. CDR3 nucleotides: TGTGCCAGCAGCGCGGGACAGGGTGGAAATGAGCAGTTCTTC. Protein product: CASSAGQGGNEQFF.

The sample holds a few counts of this clonotype. The V and J genes are TRBV10-3 and TRBJ1-1, with D unresolved. The CDR3 totals 13 residues. Germline V gives CDR1 ENHRY, CDR2 SYGVKD. The V end lost 10 bases, the J end lost 1 base, and 13 bases lay between the germline ends. The CDR3 nucleotides read TGTGCCAGCCAAGCGGACGGGAACACTGAAGCTTTCTTT. Protein product: CASQADGNTEAFF.